This is a list of T cell receptor beta chains from one sample in a study of a mutant IDH1 vaccine in newly diagnosed glioma. Repertoires were generated with immunoSEQ multiplex PCR, while TCRdb's copy carries only in-frame clones and drops some. This sample carries roughly 29,000 clones, 75% to 90% of them seen once, and the ten largest clones take 8% to 9%. These TCRs are of unknown antigen specificity. Material: PBMCs, obtained from a glioma patient whose treatment included an IDH1 peptide vaccine. The receptors derive from a woman in her late teens or twenties with glioma. The CDR3 runs from the conserved cysteine through the conserved F or W. The order of the fields is D gene, V gene, J gene, clone size, CDR3 DNA, CDR3 protein. D genes are given only for firm matches. The size of a clone is reported for some rows only, either as once, few or many, or as a class for expanded clones.

>NA|TRBV7-8|TRBJ1-1|NA
TGTGCCAGCAGCTTAGCGTCTGAAGTAGCTTTCTTT
CASSLASEVAFF
>NA|TRBV10-3|TRBJ2-7|few
TGTGCCATCAGTGAAAATAGCGCCTCCTACGAGCAGTACTTC
CAISENSASYEQYF
>NA|TRBV6-5|TRBJ2-2|NA
TGTGCCGGCGGTTCCAGGGATTTCGGGAACACCGGGGAGCTGTTTTTT
CAGGSRDFGNTGELFF
>TRBD2|TRBV14|TRBJ2-1|NA
TGTGCCAGCAGCCAGGTCCCGTTTAGCGGGAGACCGTTCTTC
CASSQVPFSGRPFF
>NA|TRBV6-1|TRBJ1-1|few
TGTGCCAGCAGTGAAGCATGGGCAAAGGCCACTGAAGCTTTCTTT
CASSEAWAKATEAFF
>TRBD2|TRBV6-1|TRBJ2-1|few
TGTGCCAGCAGTGAACTAGCGGGGGGGCCAAATGAGCAGTTCTTC
CASSELAGGPNEQFF
>NA|TRBV5-1|TRBJ2-7|NA
TGCGCCAGCAGCGTGGACACTGCGATCTACGAGCAGTACTTC
CASSVDTAIYEQYF
>TRBD1|TRBV7-2|TRBJ1-2|NA
TGTGCCAGCAGCTTAGGAAGGACAGGGTCCGGCTACACCTTC
CASSLGRTGSGYTF
>TRBD2|TRBV30|TRBJ2-5|NA
TGTGCCTGGAGGCGCGATGGACTAGCCCACGAGACCCAGTACTTC
CAWRRDGLAHETQYF
>TRBD2|TRBV19|TRBJ2-2|NA
TGTGCCACCAACCGGGAGGGCCGAGTCGGGGAGCTGTTTTTT
CATNREGRVGELFF
>TRBD1|TRBV30|TRBJ1-5|few
TGTGCCTGGAGTTGGGGGGACAGGGACAATCAGCCCCAGCATTTT
CAWSWGDRDNQPQHF
>NA|TRBV27|TRBJ1-6|NA
TGTGCCAGCAGTTTCGGGAGCTCCTATAATTCACCCCTCCACTTT
CASSFGSSYNSPLHF
>TRBD2|TRBV5-6|TRBJ2-5|once
TGTGCCAGCAGTTTTTGGGGACTAGGCCTCAAAGAGACCCAGTACTTC
CASSFWGLGLKETQYF
>NA|TRBV19|TRBJ1-2|NA
TGTGCCAGCCGGGAGGGAACTGGGAACTATGGCTACACCTTC
CASREGTGNYGYTF
>TRBD2|TRBV6-5|TRBJ2-7|NA
TGTGCCAGCAGTTATTCAGGACTAGCGGGGGCCGAGCAGTACTTC
CASSYSGLAGAEQYF
>NA|TRBV19|TRBJ1-6|NA
TGTGCCAGTAGTATGGTAGGGTATAATTCACCCCTCCACTTT
CASSMVGYNSPLHF
>NA|TRBV5-4|TRBJ1-5|NA
TGTGCCAGCAGCCTCGGGTCGGGGTTCCATAGCAATCAGCCCCAGCATTTT
CASSLGSGFHSNQPQHF
>NA|TRBV2|TRBJ1-3|NA
TGTGCCAGCAGTGAAAGGAACACCATATATTTT
CASSERNTIYF
>NA|TRBV6-1|TRBJ1-2|NA
TGTGCCAGCAGTGAAGCTGACTCCAATCGCTACACCTTC
CASSEADSNRYTF
>TRBD1|TRBV13|TRBJ1-6|NA
TGTGCCAGCACCTATTCCGGGACAGGGGAATATAATTCACCCCTCCACTTT
CASTYSGTGEYNSPLHF
>NA|TRBV4-1|TRBJ1-2|few
TGCGCCAGCAGCCAGGAATACTATGGCTACACCTTC
CASSQEYYGYTF
>TRBD1|TRBV15|TRBJ1-1|few
TGTGCCACCAGCCGGGGACAGGCGATGAACACTGAAGCTTTCTTT
CATSRGQAMNTEAFF
>NA|TRBV5-1|TRBJ1-2|NA
TGCGCCAGCAGCCCCCGGAACGGGGGGAACTATGGCTACACCTTC
CASSPRNGGNYGYTF
>TRBD2|TRBV13|TRBJ2-7|NA
TGTGCCAGCAGCTTCCGCAGCGGGAGGGGCTCCGAGCAGTACTTC
CASSFRSGRGSEQYF
>TRBD2|TRBV4-2|TRBJ2-1|NA
TGTGCCAGCAGCCAAGAACGGTTAGGTCGCGGGGGGACCGACAATGAGCAGTTCTTC
CASSQERLGRGGTDNEQFF
>TRBD1|TRBV4-2|TRBJ1-6|NA
TGTGCCAGCAGCCAGATCGGGACAGGGAAGAATTCACCCCTCCACTTT
CASSQIGTGKNSPLHF
>NA|TRBV6-5|TRBJ2-7|NA
TGTGCCAGCAGTCCACGTATATTCGAGGGCGGCGAGCAGTACTTC
CASSPRIFEGGEQYF
>NA|TRBV18|TRBJ1-1|NA
TGTGCCAGCTCACCATCAGTTAACACTGAAGCTTTCTTT
CASSPSVNTEAFF
>NA|TRBV7-2|TRBJ1-1|NA
TGTGCCAGCAGCTTAGTGGAGAGCACTGAAGCTTTCTTT
CASSLVESTEAFF
>TRBD1|TRBV15|TRBJ2-1|NA
TGTGCCACCAGCAGATCAGGGACAGGGGGGGTGAATGAGCAGTTCTTC
CATSRSGTGGVNEQFF
>TRBD2|TRBV7-9|TRBJ2-7|once
TGTGCCAGCAGCCCTCGAGCGGGGCTACTCTACGAGCAGTACTTC
CASSPRAGLLYEQYF
>NA|TRBV2|TRBJ1-5|few
TGTGCCAGCAGTGAAACAGTAGGGCCAAACAATCAGCCCCAGCATTTT
CASSETVGPNNQPQHF
>NA|TRBV9|TRBJ2-3|few
TGTGCCAGCCCCCCGGGGGACTTCCTCACAGATACGCAGTATTTT
CASPPGDFLTDTQYF
>NA|TRBV2|TRBJ1-2|NA
TGTGCCAGCAAAGAGGAGGGGCAGGTCTATGGCTACACCTTC
CASKEEGQVYGYTF
>NA|TRBV13|TRBJ2-1|NA
TGTGCCAGCAGCTTTGCGAGTATCAATGAGCAGTTCTTC
CASSFASINEQFF
>TRBD1|TRBV11-2|TRBJ1-4|NA
TGTGCCAGCAGCGATACAGGGGCAACTAATGAAAAACTGTTTTTT
CASSDTGATNEKLFF
>NA|TRBV4-1|TRBJ2-7|NA
TGCGCCAGCAGCCCTACCCCCCGGGGGAATACCCACGAGCAGTACTTC
CASSPTPRGNTHEQYF
>TRBD1|TRBV7-8|TRBJ1-1|few
TGTGCCAGCAGCCAAATACAGGGGGTGGTGGCTTTCTTT
CASSQIQGVVAFF
>NA|TRBV28|TRBJ2-7|once
TGTGCCAGCAGTTTTGGTGGGGGGCGTATTGCTCGGCAGTACTTC
CASSFGGGRIARQYF
>NA|TRBV11-1|TRBJ2-5|once
TGTGCCAGCAGGAACAGTAGGTTGGAGACCCAGTACTTC
CASRNSRLETQYF
>NA|TRBV2|TRBJ2-7|NA
TGTGCCAGCAGTGACGGCGGGGTGGCCCCGGGTGAGCAGTACTTC
CASSDGGVAPGEQYF
>NA|TRBV7-2|TRBJ2-1|NA
TGTGCCAGCAGCTTCAGGGGCCTAGCGGAGAGAGGGTACAATGAGCAGTTCTTC
CASSFRGLAERGYNEQFF
>TRBD1|TRBV6-4|TRBJ2-1|once
TGTGCCAGCAGTGTCCGGGACAGCACCAACAATGAGCAGTTCTTC
CASSVRDSTNNEQFF
>TRBD1|TRBV6-5|TRBJ1-2|NA
TGTGCCACAGGGACAGGCCTCGGGAGTGGCTACACCTTC
CATGTGLGSGYTF
>NA|TRBV4-1|TRBJ2-1|NA
TGCGCCAGCAGCCAATCTAGCTCTGAGCAGTTCTTC
CASSQSSSEQFF
>TRBD2|TRBV29-1|TRBJ2-1|NA
TGCAGCGTTGAAGATCCACTAGCGGTTAACAATGAGCAGTTCTTC
CSVEDPLAVNNEQFF
>NA|TRBV25-1|TRBJ2-7|NA
TGTGCCAGGGCCGGAAAAGGGGGGGCGACCGGCTACGAGCAGTACTTC
CARAGKGGATGYEQYF
>NA|TRBV4-1|TRBJ2-7|NA
TGCGCCAGCAGCCAAGATGAGGGTAGGAACGAGCAGTACTTC
CASSQDEGRNEQYF